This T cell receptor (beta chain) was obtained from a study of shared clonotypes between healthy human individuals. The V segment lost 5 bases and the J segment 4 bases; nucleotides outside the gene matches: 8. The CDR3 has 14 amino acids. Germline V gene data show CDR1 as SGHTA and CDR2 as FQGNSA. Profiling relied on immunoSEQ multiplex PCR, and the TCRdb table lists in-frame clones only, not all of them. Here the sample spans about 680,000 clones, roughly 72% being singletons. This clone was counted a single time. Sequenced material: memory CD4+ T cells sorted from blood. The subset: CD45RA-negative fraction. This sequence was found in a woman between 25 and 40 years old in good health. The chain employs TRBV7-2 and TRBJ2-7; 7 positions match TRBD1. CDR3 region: CASSPTGIEYEQYF. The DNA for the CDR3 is TGTGCCAGCAGCCCGACAGGGATCGAGTACGAGCAGTACTTC.